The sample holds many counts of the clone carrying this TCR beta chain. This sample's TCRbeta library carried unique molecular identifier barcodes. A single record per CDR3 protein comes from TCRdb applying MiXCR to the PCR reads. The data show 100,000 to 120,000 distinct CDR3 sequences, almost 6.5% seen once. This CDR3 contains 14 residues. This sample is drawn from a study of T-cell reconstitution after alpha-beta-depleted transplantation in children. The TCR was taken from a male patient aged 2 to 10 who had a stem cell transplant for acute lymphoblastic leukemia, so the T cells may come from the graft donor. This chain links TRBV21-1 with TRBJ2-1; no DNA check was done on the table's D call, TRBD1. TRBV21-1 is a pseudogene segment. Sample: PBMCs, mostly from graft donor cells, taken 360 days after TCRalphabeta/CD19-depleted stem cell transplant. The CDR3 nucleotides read TGTGCCAGCAGCCCCGGACAGGGAATAAATGAGCAGTTCTTC. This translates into CASSPGQGINEQFF.